One sample yielded the 22 T cell receptor beta chains listed below, sequenced in a study of blood T cells in healthy people across ages. A J-beta primer mix and a sample-barcoded 5' primer were used in a second PCR of roughly 7 to 12 cycles. TCRdb ran MiXCR on the 5' RACE reads and lists one entry per CDR3 protein. The sample includes roughly 2 million distinct CDR3 sequences, around 50% of them seen just once. The sample consisted of blood. These receptors all come from a woman aged 40 to 50 in good health.

The genes are TRBV6-5 and TRBJ2-4, with TRBD2 matching over 7 bases. CDR3 length: 15 amino acids. Germline CDR1 reads MNHEY; CDR2 reads SVGAGI. J lost 0 bases, V lost 5 bases, and 4 bases had no gene match. In nucleotides, the CDR3 is TGTGCCAGCAGTGGGGGGGACTTAGCCAAAAACATTCAGTACTTC. This codes for CASSGGDLAKNIQYF.

This clonotype has only a few counts. The chain joins TRBV4-2 to TRBJ2-1; the D is unclear. CDR1 and CDR2 (germline): LGHNA, YNFKEQ. Deletions cut 1 base from V and 0 bases from J, with 7 bases between. The CDR3 length is 15 residues. The CDR3 DNA is TGTGCCAGCAGCCAAGGGGCAGGCTCCTACAATGAGCAGTTCTTC. Translation: CASSQGAGSYNEQFF.

V and J are TRBV9 and TRBJ2-5; unclear D gene. The CDR3 is 11 residues long. V lost 0 bases, J lost 11 bases, and 8 bases lay in between. Looked up from germline, CDR1 is SGDLS and CDR2 is YYNGEE. The CDR3 bases are TGTGCCAGCAGCGTAGCGAAAGAGCAGTACTTC. Translation: CASSVAKEQYF.

As to this clonotype: Germline and junction disagree at one end, which may indicate a read error. The rearrangement links TRBV7-8 to TRBJ2-1; D possibly corresponds to TRBD2 (6 bases). Per germline, CDR1 SGHVS and CDR2 FQNEAQ. The CDR3 spans 13 residues. The CDR3 here is CAGSPLADNEQFF. The DNA of the CDR3 is TGTGCCGGCAGCCCATTAGCGGACAATGAGCAGTTCTTC.

A note on this clonotype: The junction does not match germline at one end; this may be a read error. The rearrangement links TRBV29-1 to TRBJ2-3; TRBD2 aligns across 8 bases. Germline loops: CDR1 SQVTM, CDR2 ANQGSEA. The CDR3 has 15 amino acids. CDR3 amino acids: CRTSAQRGTPDTRYF. For the CDR3, the DNA is TGCAGAACGTCAGCCCAGCGGGGGACCCCAGATACGCGGTATTTT.

This clonotype was observed a few times. This chain links TRBV20-1 with TRBJ2-7; TRBD1 matches at 12 bases. Germline V gene data show CDR1 as DFQATT and CDR2 as SNEGSKA (reference sequence). The V segment lost 5 bases and the J segment 4 bases; nucleotides outside the gene matches: 9. This CDR3 region has 15 residues. For the CDR3, the DNA is TGCAGTGCTGCCCCCGGGACAGGGGGCGCGTACGAGCAGTACTTC. This gives the protein CSAAPGTGGAYEQYF.

V and J are TRBV4-3 and TRBJ1-6; D remains unclear. Trimming removed 0 bases at V and 4 bases at J, with 19 bases between. Germline values: CDR1 LGHNA, CDR2 YSLEER. This CDR3 has 19 amino acids. CDR3 nucleotides: TGCGCCAGCAGCCAAGATCCGATCGCCGCGAGGGATTATAATTCACCCCTCCACTTT. Residues: CASSQDPIAARDYNSPLHF.

About this clonotype: The junction and the germline gene differ at one end; a read error may be behind it. The CDR3 here is CASSSGGRRSYKEQFF. CDR3 nucleotide sequence: TGTGCCAGCAGCTCTGGGGGTCGAAGATCCTACAAGGAGCAGTTCTTC. V and J are TRBV7-3 and TRBJ2-1, with D perhaps given as TRBD1 or TRBD2 (5 bases each). Germline V gene data show CDR1 as SGHTA and CDR2 as FQGTGA. CDR3 length equals 16 residues.

This chain connects TRBV20-1 to TRBJ2-1; 8 bases match TRBD2. The CDR3 consists of 14 residues. Germline CDR1 and CDR2: DFQATT and SNEGSKA (reference sequence). J lost 7 bases, V lost 5 bases, and 10 bases had no gene match. The CDR3: CSAFGLADFNEQFF. The CDR3 DNA follows: TGCAGTGCTTTCGGACTAGCCGATTTTAATGAGCAGTTCTTC.

The V and J genes are TRBV7-2 and TRBJ2-1; D call uncertain. This CDR3 contains 16 residues. Looked up from germline, CDR1 is SGHTA and CDR2 is FQGNSA. With 0 bases removed from V and 6 bases from J, the gap between germline ends came to 15 bases. Written as DNA, the CDR3 is TGTGCCAGCAGCTTAGCCCTTGGGTCGGGTGGCAATGAGCAGTTCTTC. Protein sequence: CASSLALGSGGNEQFF.

The chain employs TRBV4-3 and TRBJ1-1; D not resolved. The CDR3 is 15 residues long. V was pared by 0 bases and J by 1 base, with 9 bases between. The germline gives CDR1 LGHNA, CDR2 YSLEER. The chain's CDR3 is CASSQDGHKNTEAFF. DNA for the CDR3: TGCGCCAGCAGCCAAGATGGGCACAAGAACACTGAAGCTTTCTTT.

The rearrangement links TRBV6-6 to TRBJ1-2; 7 nucleotides match TRBD1. V dropped 5 bases and J dropped 0; count of bases not matched to a gene: 6. There are 15 residues in the CDR3. Germline V gene lookup returns CDR1 MNHNY and CDR2 SVGAGI (reference sequence). CDR3: CASSPHRGPNYGYTF. Written as DNA, the CDR3 is TGTGCCAGCAGTCCACACAGGGGACCTAACTATGGCTACACCTTC.

The rearrangement uses TRBV20-1 and TRBJ2-5; 12 bases match TRBD2. The junction had 8 bases not matched to a gene; V was cut back by 0 bases and J by 6 bases. CDR3 size: 16 residues. Germline CDR1 DFQATT, CDR2 SNEGSKA (reference sequence). CDR3 sequence: CSARDLLAGGLKTQYF. The CDR3 nucleotides are TGCAGTGCTAGAGATCTGCTAGCGGGGGGGCTGAAGACCCAGTACTTC.

The J gene is TRBJ2-3, the V gene TRBV11-2; 8 bases match TRBD2. V was clipped by 8 bases and J by 4 bases; unmatched bases: 8. The CDR3 is 14 residues long. Germline V gene data show CDR1 as SGHAT and CDR2 as FQNNGV. In DNA, the CDR3 is TGTGCCAGCTCGCACGAGCGGGAGTCAGATACGCAGTATTTT. It encodes CASSHERESDTQYF.

V gene TRBV20-1 combines with J gene TRBJ1-2; D is uncertain. Trimming took off 3 bases at V and 4 bases at J, with 12 bases between the two ends. Germline-derived CDR1 and CDR2 are DFQATT and SNEGSKA (reference sequence). This CDR3 is 13 amino acids long. The chain's CDR3 is CSARRSIGYGYTF. The CDR3 bases are TGCAGTGCTAGGCGGTCCATTGGCTATGGCTACACCTTC.

This rearrangement joins TRBV7-2 to TRBJ2-1, with 8 bases matching TRBD2. The better agreement between TRBJ2-7 and the DNA end casts doubt on the J call. The germline gives CDR1 SGHTA, CDR2 FQGNSA. This CDR3 region has 15 residues. In DNA form, the CDR3 reads TGTGCCAGCAGCGCAACGGGGGGGATCTACAATGAGCAGTACTTC. It codes for CASSATGGIYNEQYF.

This chain uses TRBV6-2 or TRBV6-3 with TRBJ1-2, with D tentatively TRBD1 (6 bases). The ends were cut back, 6 bases at V and 0 bases at J, with 17 bases in the middle. Germline V gene lookup returns CDR1 MNHEY and CDR2 SVGEGT. The CDR3 loop spans 16 amino acids. The CDR3 reads CASSHPLEGANYGYTF. CDR3 nucleotides: TGTGCCAGCAGCCATCCCCTGGAGGGGGCTAACTATGGCTACACCTTC.

This clonotype showed up just a few times. This chain links TRBV6-1 with TRBJ2-7; TRBD2 matches at 7 bases. The CDR3 is 13 amino acids. J lost 7 bases, V lost 2 bases, and 5 bases had no gene match. Germline V gene sequence: CDR1 MNHNS, CDR2 SASEGT. In DNA form, the CDR3 reads TGTGCCAGCAGTGAATCGGGGGAGGGAGAGCAGTACTTC. It specifies CASSESGEGEQYF.

The V and J genes are TRBV12-3 or TRBV12-4 and TRBJ2-1; 10 bases line up with TRBD2. CDR3 size: 16 residues. V shed 2 bases and J 10 bases; nucleotides not matched to a gene: 11. This CDR3 is CASSLSSGLASREQFF. In DNA, the CDR3 is TGTGCCAGCAGTTTATCCTCGGGACTAGCGTCACGAGAGCAGTTCTTC.

Many counts were recorded for this clonotype. The genes are TRBV24-1 and TRBJ2-1; the D gene is possibly TRBD2 (5 bases). CDR3 length equals 13 residues. The V gene lost 10 bases and the J gene lost 0 bases, with 9 bases spanning the gap. CDR1 is KGHDR, CDR2 SFDVKD, per germline. In DNA form, the CDR3 reads TGTGCCACTCGAGGGAGCTCCTACAATGAGCAGTTCTTC. Protein product: CATRGSSYNEQFF.

The chain employs TRBV11-2 and TRBJ2-5, with 8 nucleotides matching TRBD1. In germline, CDR1 is SGHAT, CDR2 FQNNGV. The CDR3 has 14 residues. Losses at the gene ends were 10 bases for V and 5 bases for J; bases not matched to a gene: 12. The CDR3 bases are TGTGCCACTGCTGAAGCAGGGGGCCGGGAGACCCAGTACTTC. Its translation: CATAEAGGRETQYF.

The chain joins TRBV12-3 or TRBV12-4 to TRBJ1-5; 8 bases are a match to TRBD1. The length of the CDR3 is 14 residues. The V gene end was trimmed by 5 bases and the J gene end by 7 bases; junction bases not matched to a gene: 7. The CDR3 sequence is CASSNDRGGQPQHF. CDR3 coding DNA: TGTGCCAGCAGTAACGACAGGGGAGGACAGCCCCAGCATTTT.